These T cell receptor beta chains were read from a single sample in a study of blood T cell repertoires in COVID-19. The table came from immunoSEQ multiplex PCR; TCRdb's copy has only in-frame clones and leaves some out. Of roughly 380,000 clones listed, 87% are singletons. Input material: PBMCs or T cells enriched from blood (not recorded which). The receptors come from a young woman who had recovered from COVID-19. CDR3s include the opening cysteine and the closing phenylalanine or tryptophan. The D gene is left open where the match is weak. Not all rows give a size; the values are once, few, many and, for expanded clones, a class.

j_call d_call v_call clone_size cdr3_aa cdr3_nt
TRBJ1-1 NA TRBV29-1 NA CSAAQGDSTEAFF TGCAGCGCTGCGCAGGGCGACAGCACTGAAGCTTTCTTT
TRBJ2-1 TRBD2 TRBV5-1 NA CASSPAAPGLAGGPFGEQFF TGCGCCAGCAGCCCCGCGGCCCCGGGACTAGCGGGGGGGCCGTTCGGTGAGCAGTTCTTC
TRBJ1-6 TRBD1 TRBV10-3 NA CAIRTGGPGNSPLHF TGTGCCATCAGAACAGGGGGTCCGGGAAATTCACCCCTCCACTTT
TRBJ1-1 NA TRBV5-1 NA CASSPGHPNTEAFF TGCGCCAGCAGTCCGGGACACCCGAACACTGAAGCTTTCTTT
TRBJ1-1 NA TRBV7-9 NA CASSLGGAPNTEAFF TGTGCCAGCAGCTTAGGCGGGGCCCCGAACACTGAAGCTTTCTTT
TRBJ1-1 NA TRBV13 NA CASSSLGRGAFF TGTGCCAGCAGCTCCCTCGGGAGGGGGGCTTTCTTT
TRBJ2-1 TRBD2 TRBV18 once CASSPRGSLAGGDVGEQFF TGTGCCAGCTCACCACGAGGGAGCCTAGCGGGAGGAGATGTGGGTGAGCAGTTCTTC
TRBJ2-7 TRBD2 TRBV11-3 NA CASSSGLDDEQYF TGTGCCAGCAGCTCGGGACTAGACGACGAGCAGTACTTC
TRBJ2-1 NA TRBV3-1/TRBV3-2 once CASSQRLDSYNEQFF TGTGCCAGCAGCCAAAGACTAGATTCCTACAATGAGCAGTTCTTC
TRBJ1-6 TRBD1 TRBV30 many CAWKGLGQGNSPLHF TGTGCCTGGAAGGGGTTGGGACAGGGGAATTCACCCCTCCACTTT
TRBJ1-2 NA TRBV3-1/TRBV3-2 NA CASSHLGGLNYGYTF TGTGCCAGCAGCCACCTAGGAGGGCTTAACTATGGCTACACCTTC
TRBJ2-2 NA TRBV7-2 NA CASSLVGADGELFF TGTGCCAGCAGCTTAGTGGGGGCGGACGGGGAGCTGTTTTTT
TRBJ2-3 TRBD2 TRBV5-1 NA CASSPGTSSSTDTQYF TGCGCCAGCAGCCCGGGGACTAGCAGTAGCACAGATACGCAGTATTTT
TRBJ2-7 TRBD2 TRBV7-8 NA CASSLVLAGYEQYF TGTGCCAGCAGCTTAGTCCTAGCGGGGTACGAGCAGTACTTC
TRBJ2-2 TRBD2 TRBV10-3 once CAISEREGLGELFF TGTGCCATCAGCGAGCGGGAGGGCCTTGGGGAGCTGTTTTTT